This TCR beta chain was sequenced for a study of CD8 T cells in ankylosing spondylitis. Findings and caveats of the study: Ankylosing spondylitis blood seemed to carry a telltale TCR beta motif made of eight highly homologous variants.

This clonotype was counted many times. Its antigen is undetermined. 5'-RACE, quantitative and with molecular barcodes, yielded the TCR beta libraries. TCRdb analysed the 5' RACE reads with MiXCR anew, one entry per CDR3 protein. The profile shows 750,000 to 850,000 distinct CDR3 sequences, 10% to 15% of them singletons. Input material: blood, either unsorted or a sorted T cell fraction (not recorded which). This receptor was identified in a male donor with ankylosing spondylitis.

The DNA of the CDR3 is TGTGCCAGCAGCTTCGTCCAGAACTACGAGCAGTACTTC. It specifies CASSFVQNYEQYF. The rearrangement uses TRBV7-2 and TRBJ2-7; D is ambiguous. From germline, CDR1 is SGHTA and CDR2 FQGNSA. The CDR3 sequence is 13 residues long. Trimming stripped 3 bases from V and 3 bases from J, with 9 bases between. Using reference TRBV7-2 and TRBJ2-7 for the parts outside the CDR3, the full variable domain is GAGVSQSPSNKVTEKGKDVELRCDPISGHTALYWYRQSLGQGLEFLIYFQGNSAPDKSGLPSDRFSAERTGGSVSTLTIQRTQQEDSAVYLCASSFVQNYEQYFGPGTRLTVT.